This TCR beta chain was sequenced for a study of cytomegalovirus exposure and HLA in healthy donors. About the study: Approximately 190 million T cells yielded roughly 120 million unique TCR beta sequences in earlier analysis.

Concerning this clone itself: Its matching antigen is unknown.

The CDR3 sequence is 15 residues long. Germline lookup yields CDR1 MNHEY and CDR2 SVGAGI. V gave up 5 bases and J gave up 3 bases; unmatched junction bases: 4. Primers for the PCR totalled 60 Vbeta and 13 Jbeta. Sequencing was performed with immunoSEQ multiplex PCR; in TCRdb, only in-frame clones are kept and a portion is missing. The data contain approximately 130,000 clones, approximately 84% of them singletons. General study points: Because they were indistinguishable, some V segments, including TRBV6-2 and TRBV6-3, were excluded. Within the data, a cluster of highly shared sequence variants was likely a sequencing artifact.

The clonotype comes from a boy aged 2 to 10 in good health and CMV-seronegative. Sequencing was done on a sample of PBMCs. V usage is TRBV6-5 and J usage is TRBJ1-6; 7 bases align to TRBD1. The CDR3, as DNA: TGTGCCAGCAGTCAGGGGGATAACTATAATTCACCCCTCCACTTT. Its protein is CASSQGDNYNSPLHF.